What follows is one TCR beta chain and its context. This sample was included in a study of patients and donors after allogeneic stem cell transplantation. Via MiXCR, TCRdb re-called the RT-PCR reads, giving one row per CDR3 protein. This table has under 30,000 distinct CDR3 sequences, about 28% appearing once. Per the germline V gene, CDR1 is ENHRY and CDR2 is SYGVKD. The CDR3 is 13 residues long. Trimming pared 4 bases from V and 6 bases from J, leaving 13 bases between. This chain connects TRBV10-3 to TRBJ2-7; D is uncertain. The sequencing input was blood, either unsorted or a sorted T cell fraction (not recorded which). This TCR derives from a human donor who was either an allogeneic HSCT recipient or a stem cell or donor lymphocyte infusion donor (not recorded which). It is not recorded whose cells these are; they may come from a transplant donor. The CDR3 sequence: CAISVERATEQYF. The CDR3, as DNA: TGTGCCATCAGTGTGGAACGCGCCACCGAGCAGTACTTC.